This T cell receptor (beta chain) was sequenced for a study of cytomegalovirus exposure and HLA in healthy donors. Study conclusions and caveats: A prior analysis recorded that most TCR beta V segments were productive about 90% or about 30% of the time. HLA-A and HLA-B allele assignments for most subjects were reportedly predicted accurately using TCR beta sequences.

From germline, CDR1 is SGHNT and CDR2 YYREEE (reference sequence). After removal of 4 bases from V and 0 bases from J, the junction contained 9 bases not matched to a gene. CDR3 length: 18 residues. In the case of this clone: Its antigen remains unidentified.

PCR primers comprised 60 Vbeta and 13 Jbeta primers. Profiling relied on immunoSEQ multiplex PCR, and the TCRdb table lists in-frame clones only, not all of them. The top ten clones hold approximately 6.9% of a sample with roughly 77,000 clones, about two thirds of them seen once. The clonotype comes from a woman aged 50 to 60 in good health and CMV-seropositive. The source material was PBMCs. The chain combines TRBV5-4 with TRBJ2-3, with TRBD2 matching 12 bases. The CDR3 loop reads CASSPDLAGGPSTDTQYF. The CDR3 nucleotides read TGTGCCAGCAGCCCAGACCTAGCGGGGGGGCCTAGCACAGATACGCAGTATTTT. Full variable domain (rest looked up from reference TRBV5-4 and TRBJ2-3): ETGVTQSPTHLIKTRGQQVTLRCSSQSGHNTVSWYQQALGQGPQFIFQYYREEENGRGNFPPRFSGLQFPNYSSELNVNALELDDSALYLCASSPDLAGGPSTDTQYFGPGTRLTVL.